These 20 T cell receptor beta chains were sequenced from one sample in a study of blood T cells in healthy people across ages (dated by TCRdb to the mid-2010s). Library construction relied on 5' RACE. Sequenced on an Illumina HiSeq 2500. The second PCR ran for roughly 7 to 12 cycles and used a J-beta primer mix along with a sample-barcoded 5' primer. In TCRdb, the public reads were trimmed at Q25 with fastp and aligned with MiXCR, with productive beta chains retained. Identical CDR3 protein sequences are pooled into one entry, listed with their most common genes and DNA. The sample has hundreds of thousands of distinct CDR3 sequences on record, roughly 47% of them singletons. The ten biggest clones cover 20% to 25% of the sample. Sequenced input: blood. The receptors were sampled from a woman aged 60-75 years in good health.

The chain uses TRBV6-1 and TRBJ2-7; the D is unclear. The CDR3 length is 12 residues. Per germline, CDR1 MNHNS and CDR2 SASEGT. Trimming removed 8 bases at V and 2 bases at J, with 10 bases between. Here the CDR3 reads CASRTDPYEQYF. The CDR3 nucleotides read TGTGCCAGCCGGACGGACCCCTACGAGCAGTACTTC.

Comment on this clonotype: The junction departs from the called germline gene at one end, perhaps through a read error. The genes are TRBV5-1 and TRBJ2-1; D unclear. CDR1 and CDR2 from the germline V gene are SGHRS and YFSETQ. CDR3 length: 13 residues. The CDR3 coding sequence is TGCGGCAGCAGCTTGGAAGGATACAATGAGCAGTTCTTC. Amino acids: CGSSLEGYNEQFF.

This clonotype has just one count. The chain combines TRBV20-1 with TRBJ2-1, with TRBD2 as a possible D gene (8 bases). Trimming took off 7 bases at V and 10 bases at J, with 26 bases between the two ends. The germline gives CDR1 DFQATT, CDR2 SNEGSKA (reference sequence). The CDR3 loop spans 15 amino acids. This CDR3 reads CSVRRGRGDPYEQFF. CDR3 coding DNA: TGCAGTGTTAGGAGGGGGCGGGGGGACCCCTACGAGCAGTTCTTC.

This clonotype was picked up a small number of times. The J gene is TRBJ1-5, the V gene TRBV10-3; no reliable D call. The CDR3 contains 16 residues. Germline V CDR1 and CDR2: ENHRY, SYGVKD. Trimming pared 4 bases from V and 0 bases from J, leaving 13 bases between. The CDR3 DNA reads as TGTGCCATCAGTGGGGCAGAGAAGGGTAGCAATCAGCCCCAGCATTTT. Translating it yields CAISGAEKGSNQPQHF.

This clonotype was counted many times. The chain joins TRBV4-2 to TRBJ2-7, with a weak D call TRBD2 (6 bases). The CDR3 has 15 amino acids. The germline V and J ends were trimmed by 1 base and 1 base, with 11 bases remaining between them. Per the germline V gene, CDR1 is LGHNA and CDR2 is YNFKEQ. The CDR3 DNA reads as TGTGCCAGCAGCCAAGGGGCTAGCGCTTCCTACGAGCAGTACTTC. As protein: CASSQGASASYEQYF.

This rearrangement joins TRBV27 to TRBJ1-1, with D maybe TRBD1 (5 bases). Germline CDR1 is MNHEY and CDR2 is SMNVEV (reference sequence). V dropped 6 bases and J dropped 8 bases, with 13 bases sitting between them. The CDR3 length is 12 residues. In nucleotides, the CDR3 is TGTGCCAGCAGAAGACGGGGGATCGAAGCTTTCTTT. This gives the protein CASRRRGIEAFF.

Turning to this clonotype: Given a much more abundant clone one base away, this may be a read error. The chain employs TRBV29-1 and TRBJ2-4; the D gene could be TRBD1 or TRBD2 (5 bases each). Matching the DNA end better, TRBJ2-7 makes the J call doubtful. This CDR3 spans 12 amino acids. CDR1 SQVTM and CDR2 ANQGSEA come from the germline V gene. The CDR3 bases are TGCAGCGTTGTGGGACGGTACTACGAGCAGTACTTC. It specifies CSVVGRYYEQYF.

The sample holds many counts of this clonotype. A much larger clonotype is one base distant, so this may be a read error. V is TRBV7-9 and J is TRBJ1-2, with a weak D call TRBD1 (5 bases). The ends were cut back, 1 base at V and 6 bases at J, with 6 bases in the middle. Germline V gene sequence: CDR1 SEHNR, CDR2 FQNEAQ (reference sequence). The CDR3 covers 12 residues. The DNA of the CDR3 is TGTGCCAGCAGCTTAGAGGGGCATGGCTACACCTTC. Translation gives CASSLEGHGYTF.

The genes are TRBV29-1 and TRBJ2-2; a possible D gene is TRBD1 (6 bases). This CDR3 is 14 amino acids long. The ends were cut back, 5 bases at V and 4 bases at J, with 14 bases in the middle. Germline V CDR1 and CDR2: SQVTM, ANQGSEA. CDR3 sequence reads: CSVQPRGGTGELFF. CDR3 sequence (DNA): TGCAGCGTTCAACCCAGGGGTGGCACCGGGGAGCTGTTTTTT.

The chain uses TRBV10-3 and TRBJ2-6; D is perhaps TRBD2 (5 bases). This CDR3 has 16 residues. Germline lookup yields CDR1 ENHRY and CDR2 SYGVKD. Written as DNA, the CDR3 is TGTACCACCGGGCGAGGACGGGGCTCTGGGGCCAACGTCCTGACTTTC. Amino acid sequence: CTTGRGRGSGANVLTF.

In its sample, this clonotype was seen many times. The chain carries TRBV4-3 and TRBJ2-1; perhaps TRBD2 as D (5 bases). Germline V CDR1 and CDR2: LGHNA, YSLEER. V was trimmed by 1 base and J by 5 bases, leaving 9 bases between them. CDR3 size: 14 residues. The CDR3 loop reads CASSQVSGNNEQFF. The DNA of the CDR3 is TGCGCCAGCAGCCAAGTCTCCGGGAACAATGAGCAGTTCTTC.

DNA for the CDR3: TGTGCCAGCAGCAGCACGGACAGGGGAGGTTTTAACATTCAGTACTTC. Translating it yields CASSSTDRGGFNIQYF. V and J are TRBV6-5 and TRBJ2-7; 9 bases fit TRBD1. The better agreement between TRBJ2-4 and the DNA end casts doubt on the J call. The germline CDR1 and CDR2 sequences are MNHEY and SVGAGI. The CDR3 has 16 residues.

This clonotype was detected many times. The chain is built from TRBV29-1 and TRBJ2-1; no clear D. Germline V gives CDR1 SQVTM, CDR2 ANQGSEA. V lost 1 base to trimming and J lost 13 bases, with 17 bases between them. CDR3 length: 13 residues. CDR3 sequence (DNA): TGCAGCGTTGAAGGGGGTTTACGGATATTACAGTTCTTC. Its protein is CSVEGGLRILQFF.

This clonotype was detected a few times. The chain combines TRBV18 with TRBJ2-7, with D possibly TRBD1 on 5 matching bases. This CDR3 has 15 amino acids. Trimming left V 1 base short and J 6 bases short, with 16 bases between. Germline V gene data show CDR1 as KGHSH and CDR2 as LQKENI. The CDR3: CASSPHNQGWGEQYF. The DNA of the CDR3 is TGTGCCAGCTCACCACATAACCAGGGATGGGGCGAGCAGTACTTC.

The chain links TRBV7-2 to TRBJ2-7, with 7 bases that match TRBD2. Germline-derived CDR1 and CDR2 are SGHTA and FQGNSA. The CDR3 runs to 14 residues. V shed 1 base and J 3 bases; nucleotides not matched to a gene: 3. CDR3 sequence: CASSLGGSLYEQYF. In DNA, the CDR3 is TGTGCCAGCAGCTTAGGCGGGAGTCTCTACGAGCAGTACTTC.

This clonotype was observed once. The gene calls are TRBV6-2 or TRBV6-3 and TRBJ1-4, with TRBD1 matching over 10 bases. After removal of 4 bases from V and 6 bases from J, the junction contained 14 bases not matched to a gene. This CDR3 is built from 18 residues. CDR1 and CDR2 from the germline V gene are MNHEY and SVGEGT. The DNA for the CDR3 is TGTGCCAGCAGTTCGCGAATCGGGACAGGGGTCTATGATGAAAAACTGTTTTTT. As protein: CASSSRIGTGVYDEKLFF.

This clonotype has more than one count but fewer than ten. The V and J genes are TRBV20-1 and TRBJ1-1; maybe TRBD1 (5 bases). Trimming cost V 7 bases and J 5 bases, with 17 bases left between them. The CDR3 totals 13 residues. Germline CDR1 is DFQATT and CDR2 is SNEGSKA (reference sequence). CDR3 sequence: CSGPRGGKTEAFF. In DNA form, the CDR3 reads TGCAGTGGTCCGCGGGGGGGTAAAACTGAAGCTTTCTTT.

The V and J genes are TRBV6-5 and TRBJ2-6, with D tentatively TRBD1 or TRBD2 (5 bases each). Between the trimmed V and J ends, which lost 2 bases and 0 bases, there was a span of 11 bases. CDR1 MNHEY and CDR2 SVGAGI come from the germline V gene. The CDR3 has 17 amino acids. The CDR3 sequence: CASSYGTASSGANVLTF. CDR3 in DNA: TGTGCCAGCAGTTACGGGACGGCCAGCTCTGGGGCCAACGTCCTGACTTTC.

A single count supports this clonotype. Here the CDR3 reads CASSSHGGLGSPLHF. The CDR3 DNA sequence: TGTGCCAGCAGTTCTCACGGGGGTCTTGGTTCACCCCTCCACTTT. V usage is TRBV6-1 and J usage is TRBJ1-6, with TRBD1 as a possible D gene (5 bases). Trimming pared 5 bases from V and 9 bases from J, leaving 17 bases between. The CDR3 spans 15 residues. CDR1 is MNHNS and CDR2 is SASEGT in the germline V gene.

A remark on this clonotype: A read error may explain this, as a much larger clone is one base away. V and J are TRBV15 and TRBJ2-5, with a weak D call TRBD2 (5 bases). Trimming cost V 1 base and J 11 bases, with 8 bases left between them. Germline-derived CDR1 and CDR2 are LNHNV and YYDKDF (reference sequence). This CDR3 is built from 11 residues. The DNA of the CDR3 is TGTGCCACCAGCAGAGTGGGAGAGCAGTACTTC. This translates into CATSRVGEQYF.